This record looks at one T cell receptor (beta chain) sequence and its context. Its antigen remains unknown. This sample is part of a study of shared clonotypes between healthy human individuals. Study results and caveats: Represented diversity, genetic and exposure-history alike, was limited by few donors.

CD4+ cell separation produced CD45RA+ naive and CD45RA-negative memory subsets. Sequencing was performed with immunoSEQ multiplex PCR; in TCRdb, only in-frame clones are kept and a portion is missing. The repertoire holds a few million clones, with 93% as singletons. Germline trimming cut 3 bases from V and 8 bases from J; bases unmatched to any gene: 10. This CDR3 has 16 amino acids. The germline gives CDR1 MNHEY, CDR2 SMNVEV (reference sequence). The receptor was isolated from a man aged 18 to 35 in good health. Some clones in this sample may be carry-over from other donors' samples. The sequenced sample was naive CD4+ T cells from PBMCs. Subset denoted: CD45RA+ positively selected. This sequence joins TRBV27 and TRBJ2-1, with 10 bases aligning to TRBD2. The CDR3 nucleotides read TGTGCCAGCAGTTTTATCGGTAGCGGGAGGAGAGATGAGCAGTTCTTC. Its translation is CASSFIGSGRRDEQFF.